This T cell receptor beta chain appears in the sequencing data of a study of CD8+CD57+ T cells in acquired aplastic anemia. Study-level results: Roughly 31 CD8+ CDR3 sequences were shared between patients and controls. Patients and controls had CD8+ Simpson's diversity values that were not significantly distinct.

In patients chosen for sequencing, flow cytometry had shown CD8+CD57+ cell expansion. Each patient carried a diagnosis of severe acquired aplastic anemia. Therapy had not been given to patients before blood sampling. TCR beta VDJ and CDR3 profiling used genomic DNA as template. TCRdb recomputed calls from the reads with MiXCR, one row per CDR3 protein. The table shows 150,000 to 200,000 distinct CDR3 sequences, with roughly 45% occurring only once. A word on this clonotype: Its antigen is as yet unknown.

The CDR3 runs to 17 residues. V was pared by 1 base and J by 7 bases, with 8 bases of the junction left unmatched. Germline V gene data show CDR1 as SGHRS and CDR2 as YFSETQ. The sequence came from a human donor with aplastic anemia. This chain uses TRBV5-1 with TRBJ2-2; 12 bases fit TRBD2. Sequencing was done on a sample of sorted CD4+, CD8+, or CD8+CD57+ T cells (not recorded which) from PBMCs. CDR3 region: CASSLPTSGRYSGELFF. CDR3 bases: TGCGCCAGCAGCTTGCCCACTAGCGGGAGGTACAGCGGGGAGCTGTTTTTT. The full variable domain, with the rest looked up from reference TRBV5-1 and TRBJ2-2, is KAGVTQTPRYLIKTRGQQVTLSCSPISGHRSVSWYQQTPGQGLQFLFEYFSETQRNKGNFPGRFSGRQFSNSRSEMNVSTLELGDSALYLCASSLPTSGRYSGELFFGEGSRLTVL.